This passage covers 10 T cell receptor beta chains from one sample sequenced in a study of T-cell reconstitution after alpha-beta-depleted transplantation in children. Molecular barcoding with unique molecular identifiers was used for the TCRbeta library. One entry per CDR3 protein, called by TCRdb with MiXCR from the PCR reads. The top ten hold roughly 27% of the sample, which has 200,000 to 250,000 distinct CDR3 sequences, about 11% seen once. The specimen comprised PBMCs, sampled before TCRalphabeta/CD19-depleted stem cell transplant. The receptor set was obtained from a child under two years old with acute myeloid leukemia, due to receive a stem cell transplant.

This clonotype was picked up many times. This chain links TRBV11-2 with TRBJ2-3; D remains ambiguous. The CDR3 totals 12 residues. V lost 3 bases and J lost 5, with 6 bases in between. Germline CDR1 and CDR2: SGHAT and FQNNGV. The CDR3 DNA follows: TGTGCCAGCAGCTTTCGGGTAGATACGCAGTATTTT. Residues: CASSFRVDTQYF.

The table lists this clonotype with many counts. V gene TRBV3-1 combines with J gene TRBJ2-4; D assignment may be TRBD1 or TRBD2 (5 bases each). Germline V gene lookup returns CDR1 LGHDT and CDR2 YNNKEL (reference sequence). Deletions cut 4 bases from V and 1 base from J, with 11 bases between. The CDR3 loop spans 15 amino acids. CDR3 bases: TGTGCCAGCAGCCCGATCTGGGGGGCCAAAAACATTCAGTACTTC. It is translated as CASSPIWGAKNIQYF.

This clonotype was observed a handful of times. In nucleotides, the CDR3 is TGTGCCAGCAGCTTCCCCCCGACTGGAGTCAATGAGCAGTTCTTC. Translated, it gives CASSFPPTGVNEQFF. The chain joins TRBV7-2 to TRBJ2-1; D not resolved. This CDR3 comprises 15 residues. V was cut by 3 bases and J by 6 bases, with 15 bases left in between. CDR1 and CDR2 from the germline V gene are SGHTA and FQGNSA.

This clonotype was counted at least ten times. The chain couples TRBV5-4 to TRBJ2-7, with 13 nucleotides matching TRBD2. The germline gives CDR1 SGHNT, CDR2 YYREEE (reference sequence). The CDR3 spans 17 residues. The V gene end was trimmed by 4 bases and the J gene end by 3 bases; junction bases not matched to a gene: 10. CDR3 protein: CASSPERTSGRLYEQYF. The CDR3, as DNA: TGTGCCAGCAGCCCTGAACGGACTAGCGGGAGACTCTACGAGCAGTACTTC. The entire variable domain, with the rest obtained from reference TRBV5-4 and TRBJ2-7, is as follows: ETGVTQSPTHLIKTRGQQVTLRCSSQSGHNTVSWYQQALGQGPQFIFQYYREEENGRGNFPPRFSGLQFPNYSSELNVNALELDDSALYLCASSPERTSGRLYEQYFGPGTRLTVT.

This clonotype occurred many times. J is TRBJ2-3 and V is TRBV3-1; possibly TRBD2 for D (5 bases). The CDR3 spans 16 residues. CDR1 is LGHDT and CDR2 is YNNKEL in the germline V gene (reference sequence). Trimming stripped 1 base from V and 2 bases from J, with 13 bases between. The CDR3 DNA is TGTGCCAGCAGCCAAGGGATAGCGAGTCTCACAGATACGCAGTATTTT. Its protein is CASSQGIASLTDTQYF.

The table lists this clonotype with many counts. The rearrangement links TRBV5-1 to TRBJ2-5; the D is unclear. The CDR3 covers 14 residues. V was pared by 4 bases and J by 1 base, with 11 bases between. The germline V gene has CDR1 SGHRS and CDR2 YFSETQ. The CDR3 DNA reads TGCGCCAGCAGCCGTGGACCCATCCAAGAGACCCAGTACTTC. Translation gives CASSRGPIQETQYF.

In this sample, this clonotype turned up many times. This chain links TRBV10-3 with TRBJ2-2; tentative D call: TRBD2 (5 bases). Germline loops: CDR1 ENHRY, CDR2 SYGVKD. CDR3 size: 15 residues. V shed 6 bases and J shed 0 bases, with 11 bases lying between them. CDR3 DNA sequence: TGTGCCATCAGGAGGGCGTCTGCGAACACCGGGGAGCTGTTTTTT. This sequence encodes CAIRRASANTGELFF.

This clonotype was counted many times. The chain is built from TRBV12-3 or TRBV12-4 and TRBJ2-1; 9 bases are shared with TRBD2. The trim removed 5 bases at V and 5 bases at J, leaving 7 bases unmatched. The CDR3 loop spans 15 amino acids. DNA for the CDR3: TGTGCCAGCAGTCCTAGACTAGCGGTTAACAATGAGCAGTTCTTC. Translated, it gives CASSPRLAVNNEQFF.

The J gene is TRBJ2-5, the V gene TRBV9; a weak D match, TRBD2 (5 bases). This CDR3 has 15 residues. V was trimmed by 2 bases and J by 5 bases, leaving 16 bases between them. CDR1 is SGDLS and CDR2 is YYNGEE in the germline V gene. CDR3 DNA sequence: TGTGCCAGCAGCGTTACACCCGGGGATCGGGAGACCCAGTACTTC. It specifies CASSVTPGDRETQYF.

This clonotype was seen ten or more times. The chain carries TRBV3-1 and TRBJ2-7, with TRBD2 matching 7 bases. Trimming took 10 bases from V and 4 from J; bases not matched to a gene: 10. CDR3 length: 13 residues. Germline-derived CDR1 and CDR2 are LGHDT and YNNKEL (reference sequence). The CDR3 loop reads CATGRTRGYEQYF. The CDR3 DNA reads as TGTGCCACCGGGAGGACCAGAGGGTACGAGCAGTACTTC.